This TCR beta chain was retrieved from a study of blood T cell repertoires in COVID-19. For the study at large: COVID-19 samples collected from the United States, Italy and Spain covered acute and convalescent phases. Sources were T cells, B-cell-depleted T cells, or PBMCs; the material itself was cDNA or gDNA.

Germline CDR1 reads MNHEY; CDR2 reads SMNVEV (reference sequence). Trimming stripped 0 bases from V and 0 bases from J, with 6 bases between. This CDR3 contains 15 residues. This clone came up a few times. Authors' processing steps: Reference gene primer amplification in the assay estimated nucleated cell counts. TCRdb's copy holds only in-frame clones and misses some; the assay was immunoSEQ multiplex PCR. D and trimming were read from the DNA, whereas the V and J calls and clone size are those reported in that table. The sample lists over 350,000 clones, 80% to 90% seen once, with over 1.3% in the top ten.

This receptor was identified in a woman between 25 and 40 years old with active or convalescent COVID-19. The sequenced sample consisted of peripheral blood. The chain joins TRBV27 to TRBJ1-3; no reliable D call. CDR3 region: CASSLSYGSGNTIYF. The DNA of the CDR3 is TGTGCCAGCAGTTTATCGTACGGCTCTGGAAACACCATATATTTT.